The sequence of this T cell receptor (beta chain) was determined in a study of T and B cells in COVID-19 patients. Across the study: The recovered patients had mostly mild to moderate COVID-19 with outpatient management.

Blood genomic DNA input for TRB amplification was about 240-550 ng. This CDR3 spans 15 amino acids. Germline values: CDR1 LGHNA, CDR2 YNFKEQ. TRB rearrangements were amplified by multiplex PCR with BIOMED2 TRB-A/B primers. MiXCR, applied by TCRdb to the multiplex PCR reads, yields one record per CDR3 protein. Of 17,000 or so distinct CDR3 sequences listed, around a quarter are singletons. This clonotype was recorded a few times. One junction end does not reproduce the germline sequence, and a read error may be involved. This sequence was found in a human donor who had recovered from COVID-19. Sequenced input: blood. The chain carries TRBV4-2 and TRBJ1-1, with 11 positions matching TRBD1. The DNA of the CDR3 is TGCGCCAGCAGCCAAGGACAGGGGGCTATGGGGCAAGCTTTCTTT. Translated: CASSQGQGAMGQAFF.